Ten or more counts support the clone carrying this T cell receptor beta chain. Time point specified: patch test 1, 2 weeks after DPC sensitization. The treatment here: therapeutic diphenylcyclopropenone sensitization with weekly scalp DPC. One entry per CDR3 protein results from TCRdb running MiXCR on the RACE reads. The repertoire consists of about 80,000 distinct CDR3 sequences, with approximately 8% occurring once and the leading ten covering under 2%. This sample was included in a study of human T cells and chemical hapten exposure. About the study: Mostly female, the patients presented with alopecia areata, totalis or universalis.

CDR1 and CDR2 from the germline V gene are ENHRY and SYGVKD. This CDR3 is 13 amino acids long. Trimming stripped 6 bases from V and 4 bases from J, with 12 bases between. This sequence originates from a woman in her 30s with alopecia areata. Some clones in this sample may be carry-over from other donors' samples. The source material was whole blood, sampled in connection with sensitization to the hapten diphenylcyclopropenone (DPC). V and J are TRBV10-3 and TRBJ1-2, with a possible D match to TRBD1 (6 bases). CDR3 nucleotides: TGTGCCATCAGGAGGGGGGGCTCCTATGGCTACACCTTC. Translated: CAIRRGGSYGYTF.